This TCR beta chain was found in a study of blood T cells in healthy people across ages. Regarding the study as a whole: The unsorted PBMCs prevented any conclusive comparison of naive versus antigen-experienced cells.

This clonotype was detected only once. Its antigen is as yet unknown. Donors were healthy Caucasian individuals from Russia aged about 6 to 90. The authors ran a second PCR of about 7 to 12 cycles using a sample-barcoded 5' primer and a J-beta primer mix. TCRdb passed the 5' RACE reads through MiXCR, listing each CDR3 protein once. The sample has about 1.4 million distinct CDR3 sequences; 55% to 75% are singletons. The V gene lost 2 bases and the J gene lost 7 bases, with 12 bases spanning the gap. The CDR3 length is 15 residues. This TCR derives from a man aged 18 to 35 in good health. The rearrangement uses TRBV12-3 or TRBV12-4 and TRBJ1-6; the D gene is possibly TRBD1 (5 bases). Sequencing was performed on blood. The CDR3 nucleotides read TGTGCCAGCAGTTTACAGGGTCGGGAGAATTCACCCCTCCACTTT. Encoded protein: CASSLQGRENSPLHF.